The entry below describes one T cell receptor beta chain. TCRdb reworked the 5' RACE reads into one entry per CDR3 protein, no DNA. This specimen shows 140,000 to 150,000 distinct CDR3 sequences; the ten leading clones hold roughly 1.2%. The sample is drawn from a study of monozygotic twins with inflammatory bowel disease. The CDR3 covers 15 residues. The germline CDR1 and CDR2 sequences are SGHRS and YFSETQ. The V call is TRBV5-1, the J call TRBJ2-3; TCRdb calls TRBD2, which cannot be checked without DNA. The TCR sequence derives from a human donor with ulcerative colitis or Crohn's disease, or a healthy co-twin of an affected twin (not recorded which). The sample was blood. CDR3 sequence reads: CASSRTSGSADTQYF.